The 14 T cell receptor beta chains below all came from one sample that was sequenced in a study of blood T cell repertoires in COVID-19. TCRdb keeps only in-frame clones here, not all; method: immunoSEQ multiplex PCR. Among about 94,000 clones, about four fifths were seen once, and the ten largest hold around 20%. The sample consisted of peripheral blood. These receptors originate from a human donor in a cohort sampled during active COVID-19.

This clone was seen a few times. The chain links TRBV2 to TRBJ2-7; D call uncertain. The CDR3 runs 11 residues. The germline V gene has CDR1 SNHLY and CDR2 FYNNEI. Deletions cut 4 bases from V and 6 bases from J, with 7 bases between. The chain's CDR3 is CASSATVEQYF. In DNA, the CDR3 is TGTGCCAGCAGTGCTACAGTCGAGCAGTACTTC.

A word on this clone: Different DNA sequences within this sample yield the same CDR3. The chain links TRBV7-2 to TRBJ2-5, with 9 nucleotides matching TRBD1. Germline CDR1 SGHTA, CDR2 FQGNSA. The CDR3 length is 15 residues. V dropped 2 bases and J dropped 4; count of bases not matched to a gene: 5. The CDR3 loop reads CASSLLLQGAETQYF. CDR3 bases: TGTGCCAGCAGCTTACTACTACAGGGGGCAGAGACCCAGTACTTC.

The rearrangement joins TRBV24-1 to TRBJ2-7, with 13 bases identical to TRBD2. The CDR3 extends over 15 amino acids. The germline V gene has CDR1 KGHDR and CDR2 SFDVKD. The V segment lost 3 bases and the J segment 4 bases; nucleotides outside the gene matches: 2. CDR3 sequence (DNA): TGTGCCACCAGTGATGGGACTAGCGGGAAATACGAGCAGTACTTC. Translated: CATSDGTSGKYEQYF.

V usage is TRBV5-1 and J usage is TRBJ2-5, with 10 bases identical to TRBD2. Losses at the gene ends were 1 base for V and 1 base for J; bases not matched to a gene: 7. The CDR3 runs 17 residues. Germline CDR1 and CDR2: SGHRS and YFSETQ. CDR3 coding DNA: TGCGCCAGCAGCTTGACGAGGACTAGCGGCCTCCAAGAGACCCAGTACTTC. Translation gives CASSLTRTSGLQETQYF.

V and J are TRBV30 and TRBJ2-3, with D perhaps TRBD2 (5 bases). The CDR3 has 15 amino acids. V gave up 0 bases and J gave up 2 bases, with 12 bases separating them. The germline gives CDR1 GTSNPN, CDR2 SVGIG (reference sequence). The CDR3 nucleotides are TGTGCCTGGAGTGTGGGAGCGGTACTCACAGATACGCAGTATTTT. Amino acid sequence: CAWSVGAVLTDTQYF.

CDR3 DNA: TGTGCCTGGGCCCTCGGGGGGTACAATGGCTACACCTTC. Amino acid sequence: CAWALGGYNGYTF. The rearrangement links TRBV30 to TRBJ1-2, with a tentative D call TRBD1 (5 bases). Trimming cost V 5 bases and J 6 bases, with 16 bases left between them. Germline CDR1 and CDR2: GTSNPN and SVGIG (reference sequence). This CDR3 region has 13 residues.

This sequence joins TRBV19 and TRBJ1-1; 7 bases fit TRBD1. V lost 2 bases to trimming and J lost 12 bases; unmatched junction nucleotides: 18. CDR3 size: 16 residues. CDR1 is LNHDA, CDR2 SQIVND, per germline (reference sequence). This chain's CDR3 is CASSIRARGALSGTFF. CDR3 in DNA: TGTGCCAGTAGTATACGGGCCAGGGGGGCGCTTAGTGGGACTTTCTTT.

J is TRBJ2-7 and V is TRBV19, with 12 bases aligning to TRBD2. After removal of 2 bases from V and 3 bases from J, the junction contained 8 bases not matched to a gene. CDR1 is LNHDA, CDR2 SQIVND, per germline (reference sequence). This CDR3 contains 17 residues. The CDR3 region is CASSIWTSGIGIYEQYF. The CDR3 DNA reads as TGTGCCAGTAGTATATGGACTAGCGGGATCGGTATCTACGAGCAGTACTTC.

This clone was counted only a few times. The chain employs TRBV7-9 and TRBJ1-1, with 7 bases identical to TRBD1. This CDR3 has 16 amino acids. CDR1 is SEHNR and CDR2 is FQNEAQ in the germline V gene (reference sequence). Trimming at V came to 3 bases and at J to 1 base, leaving 8 bases not matched to a gene. The CDR3 DNA reads as TGTGCCAGCAGCTTCGGTTTAGGGACAGAGAACACTGAAGCTTTCTTT. Translation gives CASSFGLGTENTEAFF.

V is TRBV24-1 and J is TRBJ1-4; D perhaps matches TRBD1 (6 bases). This CDR3 contains 15 residues. Per germline, CDR1 KGHDR and CDR2 SFDVKD. Trimming removed 4 bases from V and 8 bases from J, with 16 bases in between. The CDR3: CATSDPQGGGEKLFF. The CDR3 DNA sequence: TGTGCCACCAGTGACCCTCAGGGCGGGGGCGAAAAACTGTTTTTT.

The chain combines TRBV5-5 with TRBJ2-7; D might be TRBD1 (6 bases). This CDR3 region has 17 residues. The germline CDR1 and CDR2 sequences are SGHKS and YYEKEE (reference sequence). Deletions cut 4 bases from V and 1 base from J, with 21 bases between. For the CDR3, the DNA is TGTGCCAGCAGCCCGGACCATACACGGGACACTTCCTACGAGCAGTACTTC. Its protein product is CASSPDHTRDTSYEQYF.

This chain connects TRBV7-9 to TRBJ2-2, with D perhaps TRBD2 (6 bases). Trimming pared 8 bases from V and 1 base from J, leaving 14 bases between. This CDR3 comprises 15 residues. Germline V gene sequence: CDR1 SEHNR, CDR2 FQNEAQ (reference sequence). Here the CDR3 reads CASRTGEGNTGELFF. CDR3 sequence (DNA): TGTGCCAGCCGAACGGGAGAGGGGAACACCGGGGAGCTGTTTTTT.

The J gene is TRBJ1-1, the V gene TRBV5-1, with 7 bases aligning to TRBD1. CDR3 length: 14 amino acids. Germline lookup yields CDR1 SGHRS and CDR2 YFSETQ. Germline trimming cut 4 bases from V and 7 bases from J; bases unmatched to any gene: 10. The CDR3 reads CASSGLTGRSEAFF. The CDR3 DNA reads TGCGCCAGCAGCGGACTGACAGGGAGGAGTGAAGCTTTCTTT.

The V gene is TRBV2, the J gene TRBJ2-2, with a possible D match to TRBD1 (7 bases). The ends were cut back, 8 bases at V and 2 bases at J, with 12 bases in the middle. CDR3 size: 14 residues. From germline, CDR1 is SNHLY and CDR2 FYNNEI. CDR3 nucleotide sequence: TGTGCCAGCGGGGGGACAGTTAACACCGGGGAGCTGTTTTTT. Residues: CASGGTVNTGELFF.